The 28 T cell receptor beta chains in this list originate from one sample, sequenced in a study of blood T cell repertoires in COVID-19. The assay was immunoSEQ multiplex PCR, and TCRdb's table has in-frame clones only and misses some. The sample lists under 50,000 clones; 75% to 95% were seen once. The sample taken for sequencing was peripheral blood. Receptor source: an older man with active COVID-19.

This chain links TRBV6-5 with TRBJ1-4; no clear D gene. Between the trimmed V and J ends, which lost 1 base and 4 bases, there was a span of 7 bases. This CDR3 has 14 residues. Germline CDR1 and CDR2: MNHEY and SVGAGI. The CDR3 is CASSYFEGNEKLFF. Written as DNA, the CDR3 is TGTGCCAGCAGTTACTTTGAGGGTAATGAAAAACTGTTTTTT.

The rearrangement uses TRBV5-1 and TRBJ2-7; D is possibly TRBD2 (6 bases). This CDR3 comprises 13 residues. V was trimmed by 0 bases and J by 7 bases, leaving 11 bases between them. Germline values: CDR1 SGHRS, CDR2 YFSETQ. CDR3: CASSLVVGREQYF. CDR3 sequence (DNA): TGCGCCAGCAGCTTGGTCGTGGGGAGGGAGCAGTACTTC. Supplemented by reference TRBV5-1 and TRBJ2-7, the full variable domain reads KAGVTQTPRYLIKTRGQQVTLSCSPISGHRSVSWYQQTPGQGLQFLFEYFSETQRNKGNFPGRFSGRQFSNSRSEMNVSTLELGDSALYLCASSLVVGREQYFGPGTRLTVT.

In its sample, this clone was seen once. CDR3 loop: CASSQRGFRYTF. As DNA, the CDR3 is TGTGCCAGCAGCCAGCGGGGGTTTCGCTACACCTTC. V and J are TRBV3-1 (or the pseudogene TRBV3-2) and TRBJ1-2; possible D gene TRBD1, 5 bases. The germline CDR1 and CDR2 sequences are LGHDT and YNNKEL (reference sequence). Trimming took off 3 bases at V and 9 bases at J, with 11 bases between the two ends. The CDR3 is made up of 12 amino acids.

The CDR3 loop is CASGGGAGPAGTQYF. The CDR3, as DNA: TGTGCCAGCGGAGGGGGAGCGGGACCCGCGGGTACGCAGTATTTT. The chain has TRBV7-2 and TRBJ2-3; TRBD2 is a possible D gene (7 bases). The CDR3 is 15 residues long. The germline V and J ends were trimmed by 8 bases and 8 bases, with 23 bases remaining between them. Per germline, CDR1 SGHTA and CDR2 FQGNSA.

The chain recombines TRBV9 with TRBJ1-1; 9 bases line up with TRBD1. The V gene end was trimmed by 1 base and the J gene end by 5 bases; junction bases not matched to a gene: 3. The CDR3 extends over 14 amino acids. Germline CDR1 and CDR2: SGDLS and YYNGEE. CDR3 nucleotides: TGTGCCAGCAGCGTATCACAGGGGGCAACTGAAGCTTTCTTT. Translation gives CASSVSQGATEAFF.

The chain carries TRBV29-1 and TRBJ2-7; D possibly corresponds to TRBD1 (7 bases). The CDR3 has 14 residues. Trimming stripped 4 bases from V and 5 bases from J, with 18 bases between. The germline CDR1 and CDR2 sequences are SQVTM and ANQGSEA. CDR3 bases: TGCAGCGTTGTTGTGGGGGGACAGCTCAACGAGCAGTACTTC. Its translation: CSVVVGGQLNEQYF.

V gene TRBV5-1 combines with J gene TRBJ2-2; TRBD2 matches at 12 bases. V was clipped by 7 bases and J by 6 bases; unmatched bases: 7. The CDR3 covers 15 residues. The germline V gene has CDR1 SGHRS and CDR2 YFSETQ. The CDR3 here is CASQFTSGGPGELFF. In nucleotides, the CDR3 is TGCGCCAGCCAATTTACTAGCGGGGGGCCCGGGGAGCTGTTTTTT.

V usage is TRBV6-1 and J usage is TRBJ1-1; a possible D gene is TRBD1 (6 bases). Trimming took 4 bases from V and 3 from J, leaving 18 bases between them. CDR1 is MNHNS and CDR2 is SASEGT in the germline V gene. The CDR3 totals 16 residues. The CDR3 loop reads CASSVGWGGFDTEAFF. The CDR3 nucleotides are TGTGCCAGCAGTGTAGGCTGGGGGGGCTTTGACACTGAAGCTTTCTTT.

The rearrangement links TRBV30 to TRBJ1-1; TRBD1 aligns across 8 bases. The CDR3 contains 13 residues. Germline V lookup: CDR1 GTSNPN, CDR2 SVGIG (reference sequence). The trim removed 4 bases at V and 4 bases at J, leaving 5 bases unmatched. The chain's CDR3 is CAWKSQGATEAFF. As DNA, the CDR3 is TGTGCCTGGAAGAGCCAGGGGGCCACTGAAGCTTTCTTT. Filled out from reference TRBV30 and TRBJ1-1, the complete variable domain reads SQTIHQWPATLVQPVGSPLSLECTVEGTSNPNLYWYRQAAGRGLQLLFYSVGIGQISSEVPQNLSASRPQDRQFILSSKKLLLSDSGFYLCAWKSQGATEAFFGQGTRLTVV.

This clone was seen a few times. The chain carries TRBV3-1 (or the pseudogene TRBV3-2) and TRBJ1-1; no definite D call. V was trimmed by 1 base and J by 1 base, leaving 7 bases between them. Looked up from germline, CDR1 is LGHDT and CDR2 is YNNKEL (reference sequence). The CDR3 extends over 14 amino acids. The CDR3 loop is CASSQGPKNTEAFF. In DNA form, the CDR3 reads TGTGCCAGCAGCCAAGGTCCCAAGAACACTGAAGCTTTCTTT.

The rearrangement uses TRBV18 and TRBJ1-2, with 8 nucleotides matching TRBD1. Germline V lookup: CDR1 KGHSH, CDR2 LQKENI. This CDR3 contains 13 residues. J lost 8 bases, V lost 5 bases, and 7 bases had no gene match. The CDR3 protein is CASSKDRDGGYTF. In DNA, the CDR3 is TGTGCCAGCTCAAAGGACAGGGATGGAGGCTACACCTTC.

The gene calls are TRBV7-9 and TRBJ2-7, with no clear D. The CDR3 runs 11 residues. CDR1 is SEHNR, CDR2 FQNEAQ, per germline (reference sequence). V shed 8 bases and J shed 3 bases, with 8 bases lying between them. The CDR3 region is CASSAYYEQYF. The CDR3 DNA sequence: TGTGCCAGCTCCGCGTACTACGAGCAGTACTTC.

The genes are TRBV2 and TRBJ2-7; no clear D. The germline V and J ends were trimmed by 7 bases and 4 bases, with 14 bases remaining between them. CDR1 and CDR2 from the germline V gene are SNHLY and FYNNEI. This CDR3 is built from 13 residues. The CDR3 nucleotides read TGTGCCAGCATTAGTCGAGCAACTTACGAGCAGTACTTC. Translated, it gives CASISRATYEQYF.

V usage is TRBV10-2 and J usage is TRBJ1-1, with unresolved D. The CDR3 contains 11 residues. Trimming shortened V by 6 bases and J by 6 bases, and 8 bases separated the two germline ends. Germline CDR1 WSHSY, CDR2 SAAADI. DNA for the CDR3: TGCGCCAGCAGCAGTCAGGCTGAAGCTTTCTTT. Its translation is CASSSQAEAFF.

This clone was picked up one time. The chain recombines TRBV6-5 with TRBJ1-4; D possibly corresponds to TRBD1 (5 bases). CDR3 size: 14 residues. Trimming removed 6 bases from V and 0 bases from J, with 8 bases in between. Germline V lookup: CDR1 MNHEY, CDR2 SVGAGI. In DNA, the CDR3 is TGTGCCAGCAGACCAGGGACAACTAATGAAAAACTGTTTTTT. Its protein is CASRPGTTNEKLFF.

J is TRBJ2-7 and V is TRBV10-3; 7 bases line up with TRBD2. The junction had 15 bases not matched to a gene; V was cut back by 9 bases and J by 1 base. CDR3 length: 16 amino acids. The germline CDR1 and CDR2 sequences are ENHRY and SYGVKD. The CDR3 nucleotides are TGTGCCATATCCAGGCTAGCGGCGGGGGATTCCTACGAGCAGTACTTC. As protein: CAISRLAAGDSYEQYF.

J is TRBJ2-2 and V is TRBV9; 9 bases are a match to TRBD1. With 2 bases clipped from V and 6 bases from J, the junction kept 8 bases outside the gene matches. Germline V lookup: CDR1 SGDLS, CDR2 YYNGEE. CDR3 length: 16 residues. DNA of the CDR3: TGTGCCAGCAGCGTCACAGGGGGCTCTTACTCCGGGGAGCTGTTTTTT. As protein: CASSVTGGSYSGELFF.

By proportion, this clone is medium-sized (0.01 to 0.1%). The chain couples TRBV11-2 to TRBJ2-7; 10 bases match TRBD2. CDR3 length: 15 residues. V dropped 4 bases and J dropped 2; count of bases not matched to a gene: 5. Germline V gives CDR1 SGHAT, CDR2 FQNNGV. CDR3: CASSSLAGATYEQYF. CDR3 sequence (DNA): TGTGCCAGCAGCTCTCTAGCGGGGGCTACCTACGAGCAGTACTTC.

This clone was seen only once. V gene TRBV5-4 combines with J gene TRBJ2-1; 8 nucleotides line up with TRBD2. Germline trimming cut 7 bases from V and 3 bases from J; bases unmatched to any gene: 9. The CDR3 runs to 15 residues. The germline V gene has CDR1 SGHNT and CDR2 YYREEE (reference sequence). The CDR3 loop is CASREGGTSYNEQFF. For the CDR3, the DNA is TGTGCCAGCCGGGAAGGCGGGACTAGCTACAATGAGCAGTTCTTC.

The chain uses TRBV30 and TRBJ1-1, with D possibly being TRBD1 (5 bases). This CDR3 has 14 amino acids. V lost 4 bases, J lost 4 bases, and 16 bases lay in between. CDR1 is GTSNPN and CDR2 is SVGIG in the germline V gene (reference sequence). DNA for the CDR3: TGTGCCTGGAAAAGGGGCCTCCCCGGCACTGAAGCTTTCTTT. It is translated as CAWKRGLPGTEAFF.

The chain couples TRBV18 to TRBJ1-1; no reliable D call. The CDR3 is 15 residues long. CDR1 and CDR2 (germline): KGHSH, LQKENI. The V end was cut by 1 base, the J end by 0 bases, with 9 bases between. CDR3 protein: CASSPRASLNTEAFF. For the CDR3, the DNA is TGTGCCAGCTCACCACGGGCCTCCTTGAACACTGAAGCTTTCTTT. Complete variable domain (other parts from reference TRBV18 and TRBJ1-1): NAGVMQNPRHLVRRRGQEARLRCSPMKGHSHVYWYRQLPEEGLKFMVYLQKENIIDESGMPKERFSAEFPKEGPSILRIQQVVRGDSAAYFCASSPRASLNTEAFFGQGTRLTVV.

The table lists this clone with a count of one. The V and J genes are TRBV27 and TRBJ2-1; 7 bases map to TRBD1. This CDR3 is built from 17 residues. J was trimmed by 6 bases and V by 3 bases; bases with no gene match: 14. The V gene's germline CDR1 is MNHEY and CDR2 SMNVEV (reference sequence). The CDR3 loop reads CASSLPSLQGSFNEQFF. CDR3 nucleotides: TGTGCCAGCAGTTTGCCGTCACTACAGGGGTCTTTCAATGAGCAGTTCTTC.

J is TRBJ1-1 and V is TRBV5-6, with 7 bases lining up with TRBD1. After removal of 4 bases from V and 2 bases from J, the junction contained 8 bases not matched to a gene. Looked up from germline, CDR1 is SGHDT and CDR2 is YYEEEE. This CDR3 is 15 amino acids long. This chain's CDR3 is CASSRGTALNTEAFF. CDR3 DNA: TGTGCCAGCAGCCGGGGGACAGCCTTAAACACTGAAGCTTTCTTT.

This clone was detected only a few times. This chain connects TRBV4-1 to TRBJ2-7; TRBD1 agrees at 8 bases. The ends lost 2 bases at V and 4 bases at J; junction bases unmatched: 7. The germline gives CDR1 MGHRA, CDR2 YSYEKL. The CDR3 loop spans 15 amino acids. DNA of the CDR3: TGCGCCAGCAGCCAAACCGGGACAGGTATTTACGAGCAGTACTTC. This gives the protein CASSQTGTGIYEQYF.

The chain joins TRBV2 to TRBJ2-7, with D possibly matching TRBD1 (7 bases). The CDR3 has 13 amino acids. V lost 6 bases and J 7 bases, leaving 16 bases between the germline ends. CDR1 is SNHLY, CDR2 FYNNEI, per germline. The CDR3 nucleotides are TGTGCCAGCAGGCGAGAGGGGGCGGGAGAGCAGTACTTC. This encodes CASRREGAGEQYF.

The chain couples TRBV6-5 to TRBJ1-5; 9 bases fit TRBD1. V shed 6 bases, J shed 6 bases, and the junction held 9 bases outside the gene matches. The CDR3 consists of 15 residues. Germline V gene sequence: CDR1 MNHEY, CDR2 SVGAGI. Here the CDR3 reads CASSLGQGRFQPQHF. The DNA for the CDR3 is TGTGCCAGCAGCCTGGGACAGGGAAGGTTTCAGCCCCAGCATTTT.

The chain joins TRBV6-4 to TRBJ2-1, with 10 bases lining up with TRBD2. Germline V gene lookup returns CDR1 MRHNA and CDR2 SNTAGT. V gave up 2 bases and J gave up 5 bases; unmatched junction bases: 12. The length of the CDR3 is 18 residues. CDR3 DNA sequence: TGTGCCAGCAGTGACCCGGATCGTCCCGGGACTAGCGACAATGAGCAGTTCTTC. It specifies CASSDPDRPGTSDNEQFF.

In nucleotides, the CDR3 is TGCGCCAGCAGCTTGGGTGGAGGGTGGGCTACCTACGAGCAGTACTTC. This gives the protein CASSLGGGWATYEQYF. The J gene is TRBJ2-7, the V gene TRBV5-1, with a weak D call TRBD2 (6 bases). The CDR3 is 16 residues long. V gave up 0 bases and J gave up 2 bases, with 15 bases separating them. Per the germline V gene, CDR1 is SGHRS and CDR2 is YFSETQ.